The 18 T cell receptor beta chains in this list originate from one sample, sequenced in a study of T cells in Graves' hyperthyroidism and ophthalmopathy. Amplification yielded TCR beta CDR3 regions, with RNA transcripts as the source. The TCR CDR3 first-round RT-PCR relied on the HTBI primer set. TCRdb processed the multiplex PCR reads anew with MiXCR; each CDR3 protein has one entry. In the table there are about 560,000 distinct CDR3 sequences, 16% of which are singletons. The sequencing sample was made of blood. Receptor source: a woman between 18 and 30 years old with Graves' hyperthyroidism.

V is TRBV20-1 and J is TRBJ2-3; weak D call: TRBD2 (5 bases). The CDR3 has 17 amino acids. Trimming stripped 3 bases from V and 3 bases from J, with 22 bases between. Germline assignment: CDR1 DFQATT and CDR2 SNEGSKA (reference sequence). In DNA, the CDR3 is TGCAGTGCTAGCGGGCCAGTGGGAGCCCTTGGGACAGATACGCAGTATTTT. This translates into CSASGPVGALGTDTQYF.

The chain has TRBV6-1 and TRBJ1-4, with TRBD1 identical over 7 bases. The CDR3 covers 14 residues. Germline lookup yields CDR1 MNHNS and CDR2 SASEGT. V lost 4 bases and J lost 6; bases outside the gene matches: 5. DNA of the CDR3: TGTGCCAGCAGTGGGAGGGGGCTCCATGAAAAACTGTTTTTT. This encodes CASSGRGLHEKLFF.

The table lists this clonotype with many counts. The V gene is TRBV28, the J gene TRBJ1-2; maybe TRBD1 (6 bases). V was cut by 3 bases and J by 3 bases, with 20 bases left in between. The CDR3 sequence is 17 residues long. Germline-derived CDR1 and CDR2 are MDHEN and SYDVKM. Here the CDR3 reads CASSFYRVMTRDYGYTF. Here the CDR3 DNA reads TGTGCCAGCAGTTTCTACAGGGTTATGACTAGAGACTATGGCTACACCTTC.

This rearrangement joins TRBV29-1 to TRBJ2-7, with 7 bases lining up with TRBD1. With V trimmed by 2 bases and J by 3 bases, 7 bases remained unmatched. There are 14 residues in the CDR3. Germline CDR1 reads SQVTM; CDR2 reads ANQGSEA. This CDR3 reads CSVERQGPYYEQYF. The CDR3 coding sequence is TGCAGCGTTGAACGACAGGGCCCTTACTACGAGCAGTACTTC.

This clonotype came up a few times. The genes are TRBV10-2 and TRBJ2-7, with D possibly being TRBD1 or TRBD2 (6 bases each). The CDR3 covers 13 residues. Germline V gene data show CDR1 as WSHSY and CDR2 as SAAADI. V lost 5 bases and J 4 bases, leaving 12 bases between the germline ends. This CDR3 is CASSRGTNYEQYF. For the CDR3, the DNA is TGCGCCAGCAGTCGCGGGACAAATTACGAGCAGTACTTC.

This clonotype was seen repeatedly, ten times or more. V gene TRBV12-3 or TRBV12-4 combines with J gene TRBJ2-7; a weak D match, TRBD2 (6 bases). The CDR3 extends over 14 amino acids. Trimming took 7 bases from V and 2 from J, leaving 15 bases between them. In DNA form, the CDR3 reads TGTGCCAGCACCGATAGCGGAAATACCTACGAGCAGTACTTC. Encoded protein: CASTDSGNTYEQYF.

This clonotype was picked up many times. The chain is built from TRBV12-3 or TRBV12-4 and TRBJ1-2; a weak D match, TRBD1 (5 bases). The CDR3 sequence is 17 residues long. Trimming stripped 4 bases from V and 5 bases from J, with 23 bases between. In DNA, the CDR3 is TGTGCCAGCAGTTCCTCATACCAACCTAGGTGGGGGTATGGCTACACCTTC. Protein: CASSSSYQPRWGYGYTF.

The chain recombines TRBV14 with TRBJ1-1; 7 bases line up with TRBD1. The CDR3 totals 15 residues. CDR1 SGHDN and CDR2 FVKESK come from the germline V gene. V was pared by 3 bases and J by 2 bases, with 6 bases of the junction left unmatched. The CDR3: CASSQIDRDNTEAFF. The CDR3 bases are TGTGCCAGCAGCCAGATAGACAGGGATAACACTGAAGCTTTCTTT.

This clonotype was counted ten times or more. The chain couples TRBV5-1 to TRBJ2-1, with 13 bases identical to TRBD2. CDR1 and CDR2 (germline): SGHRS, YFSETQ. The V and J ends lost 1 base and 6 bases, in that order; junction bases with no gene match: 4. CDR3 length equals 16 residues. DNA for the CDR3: TGCGCCAGCAGCTTGACTAGCGGGAGGGCCGTCAATGAGCAGTTCTTC. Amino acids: CASSLTSGRAVNEQFF.

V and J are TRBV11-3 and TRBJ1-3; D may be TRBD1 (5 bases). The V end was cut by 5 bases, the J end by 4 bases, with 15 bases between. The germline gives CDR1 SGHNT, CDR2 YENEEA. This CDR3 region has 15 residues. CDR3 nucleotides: TGTGCCAGCAGCCTCTCGAAGGGACCCGGAAACACCATATATTTT. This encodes CASSLSKGPGNTIYF.

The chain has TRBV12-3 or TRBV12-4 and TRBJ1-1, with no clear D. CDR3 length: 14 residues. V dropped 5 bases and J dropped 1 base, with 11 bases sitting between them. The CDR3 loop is CASSPRRGNTEAFF. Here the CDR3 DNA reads TGTGCCAGCAGTCCACGACGTGGGAACACTGAAGCTTTCTTT.

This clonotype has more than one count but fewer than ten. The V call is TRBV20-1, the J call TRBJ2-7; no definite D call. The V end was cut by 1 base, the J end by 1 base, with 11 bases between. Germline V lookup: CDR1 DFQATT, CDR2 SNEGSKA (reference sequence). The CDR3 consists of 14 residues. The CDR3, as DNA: TGCAGTGCTAGAGCCTTGGACGGTTCCTACGAGCAGTACTTC. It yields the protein CSARALDGSYEQYF.

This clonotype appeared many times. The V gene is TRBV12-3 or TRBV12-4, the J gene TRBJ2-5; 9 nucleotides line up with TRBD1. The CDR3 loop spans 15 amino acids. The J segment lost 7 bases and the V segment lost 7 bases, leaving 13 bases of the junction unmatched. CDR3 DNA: TGTGCCAGCACTGCGGGACAGGGAGGGGTCGGGACCCAGTACTTC. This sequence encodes CASTAGQGGVGTQYF.

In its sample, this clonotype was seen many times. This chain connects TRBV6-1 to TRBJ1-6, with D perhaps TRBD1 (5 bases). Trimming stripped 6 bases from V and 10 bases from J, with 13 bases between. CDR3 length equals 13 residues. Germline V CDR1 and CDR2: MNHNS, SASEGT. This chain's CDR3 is CASRDQGESPLHF. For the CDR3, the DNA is TGTGCCAGCAGGGACCAAGGGGAATCACCCCTCCACTTT.

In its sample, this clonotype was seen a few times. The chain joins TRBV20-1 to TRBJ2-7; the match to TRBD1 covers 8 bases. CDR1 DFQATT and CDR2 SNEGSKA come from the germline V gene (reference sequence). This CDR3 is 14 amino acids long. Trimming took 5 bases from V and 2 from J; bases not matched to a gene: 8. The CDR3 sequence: CSAYKPGQAYEQYF. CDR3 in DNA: TGCAGTGCTTACAAACCGGGACAGGCCTACGAGCAGTACTTC.

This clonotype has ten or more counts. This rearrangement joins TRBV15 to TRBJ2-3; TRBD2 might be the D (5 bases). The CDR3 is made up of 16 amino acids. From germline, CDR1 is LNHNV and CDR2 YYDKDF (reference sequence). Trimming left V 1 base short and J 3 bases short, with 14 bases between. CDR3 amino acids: CATSRGKSLATDTQYF. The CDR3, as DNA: TGTGCCACCAGCAGAGGAAAGTCTCTAGCAACAGATACGCAGTATTTT.

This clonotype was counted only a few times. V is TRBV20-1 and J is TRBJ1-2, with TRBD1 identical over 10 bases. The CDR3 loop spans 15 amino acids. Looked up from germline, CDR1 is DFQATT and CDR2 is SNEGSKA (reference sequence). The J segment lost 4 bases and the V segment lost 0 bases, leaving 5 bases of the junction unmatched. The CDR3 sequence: CSARDLGQGSYGYTF. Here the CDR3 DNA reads TGCAGTGCTAGAGATTTGGGACAGGGGTCCTATGGCTACACCTTC.

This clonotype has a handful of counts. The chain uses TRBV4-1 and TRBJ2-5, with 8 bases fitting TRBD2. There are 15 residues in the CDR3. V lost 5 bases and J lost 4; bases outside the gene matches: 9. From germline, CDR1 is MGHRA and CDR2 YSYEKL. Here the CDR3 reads CASSAPAGGTETQYF. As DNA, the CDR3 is TGCGCCAGCAGCGCACCCGCGGGGGGCACAGAGACCCAGTACTTC.